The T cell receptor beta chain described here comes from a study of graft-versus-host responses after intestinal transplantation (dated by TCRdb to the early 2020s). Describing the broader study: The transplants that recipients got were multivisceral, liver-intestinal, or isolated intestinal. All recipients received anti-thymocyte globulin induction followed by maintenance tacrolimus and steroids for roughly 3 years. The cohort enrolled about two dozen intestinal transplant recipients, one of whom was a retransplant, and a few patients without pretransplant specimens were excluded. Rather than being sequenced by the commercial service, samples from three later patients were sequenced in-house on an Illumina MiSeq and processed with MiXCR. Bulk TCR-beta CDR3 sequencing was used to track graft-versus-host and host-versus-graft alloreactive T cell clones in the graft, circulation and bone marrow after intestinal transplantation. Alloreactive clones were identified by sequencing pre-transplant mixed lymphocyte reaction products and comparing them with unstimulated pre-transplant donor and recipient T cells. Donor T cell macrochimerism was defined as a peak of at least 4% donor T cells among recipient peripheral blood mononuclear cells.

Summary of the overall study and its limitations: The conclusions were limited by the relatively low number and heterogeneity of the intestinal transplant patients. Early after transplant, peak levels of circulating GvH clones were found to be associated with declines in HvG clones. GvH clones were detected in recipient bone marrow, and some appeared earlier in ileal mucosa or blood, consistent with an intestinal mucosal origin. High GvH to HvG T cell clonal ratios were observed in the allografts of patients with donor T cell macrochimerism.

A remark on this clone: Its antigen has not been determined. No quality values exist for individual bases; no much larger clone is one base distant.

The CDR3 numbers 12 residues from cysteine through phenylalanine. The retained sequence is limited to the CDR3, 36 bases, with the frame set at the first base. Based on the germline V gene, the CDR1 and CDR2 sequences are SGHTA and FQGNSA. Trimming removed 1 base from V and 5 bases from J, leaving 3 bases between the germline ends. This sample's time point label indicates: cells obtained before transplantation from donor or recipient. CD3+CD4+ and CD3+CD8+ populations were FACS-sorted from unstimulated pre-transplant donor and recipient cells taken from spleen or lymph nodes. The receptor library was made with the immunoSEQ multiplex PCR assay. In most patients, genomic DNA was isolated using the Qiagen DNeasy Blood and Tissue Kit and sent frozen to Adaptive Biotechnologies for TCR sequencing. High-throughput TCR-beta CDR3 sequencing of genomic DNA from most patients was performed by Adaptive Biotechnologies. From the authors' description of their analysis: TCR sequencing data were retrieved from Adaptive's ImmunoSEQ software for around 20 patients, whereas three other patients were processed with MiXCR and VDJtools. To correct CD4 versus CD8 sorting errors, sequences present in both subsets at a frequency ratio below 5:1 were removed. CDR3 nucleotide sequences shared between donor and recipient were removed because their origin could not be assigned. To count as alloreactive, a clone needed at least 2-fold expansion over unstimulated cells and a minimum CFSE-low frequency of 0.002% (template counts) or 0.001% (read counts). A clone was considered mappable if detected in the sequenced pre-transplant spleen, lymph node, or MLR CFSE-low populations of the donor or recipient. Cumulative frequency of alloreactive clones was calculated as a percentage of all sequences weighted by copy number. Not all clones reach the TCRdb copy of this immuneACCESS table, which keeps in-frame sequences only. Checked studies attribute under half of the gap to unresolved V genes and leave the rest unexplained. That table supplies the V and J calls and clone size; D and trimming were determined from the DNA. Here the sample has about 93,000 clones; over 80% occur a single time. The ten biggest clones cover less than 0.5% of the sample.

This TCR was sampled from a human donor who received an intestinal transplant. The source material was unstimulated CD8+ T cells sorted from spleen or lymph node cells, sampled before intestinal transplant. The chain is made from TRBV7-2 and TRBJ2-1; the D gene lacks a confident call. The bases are TGTGCCAGCAGCTTAGTCAACAATGAGCAGTTCTTC. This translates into CASSLVNNEQFF. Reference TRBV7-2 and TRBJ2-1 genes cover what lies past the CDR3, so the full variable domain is GAGVSQSPSNKVTEKGKDVELRCDPISGHTALYWYRQSLGQGLEFLIYFQGNSAPDKSGLPSDRFSAERTGGSVSTLTIQRTQQEDSAVYLCASSLVNNEQFFGPGTRLTVL.